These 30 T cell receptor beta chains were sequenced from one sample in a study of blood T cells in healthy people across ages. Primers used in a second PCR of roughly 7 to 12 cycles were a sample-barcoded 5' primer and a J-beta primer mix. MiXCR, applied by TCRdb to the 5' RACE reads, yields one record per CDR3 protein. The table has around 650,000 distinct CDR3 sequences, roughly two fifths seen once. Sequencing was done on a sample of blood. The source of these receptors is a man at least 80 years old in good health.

This CDR3 is CASSLGGISNEQFF. The CDR3 DNA reads TGTGCCAGCAGCTTAGGGGGGATAAGCAATGAGCAGTTCTTC. V is TRBV7-9 and J is TRBJ2-1, with D possibly being TRBD1 or TRBD2 (5 bases each). V lost 1 base to trimming and J lost 6 bases, with 10 bases between them. The CDR3 extends over 14 amino acids. CDR1 is SEHNR and CDR2 is FQNEAQ in the germline V gene (reference sequence).

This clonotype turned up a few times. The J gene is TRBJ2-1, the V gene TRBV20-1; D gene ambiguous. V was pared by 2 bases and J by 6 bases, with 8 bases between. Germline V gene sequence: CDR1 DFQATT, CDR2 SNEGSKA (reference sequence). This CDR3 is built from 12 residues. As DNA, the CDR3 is TGCAGTGCTAGAATGGGGATCAATGAGCAGTTCTTC. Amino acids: CSARMGINEQFF.

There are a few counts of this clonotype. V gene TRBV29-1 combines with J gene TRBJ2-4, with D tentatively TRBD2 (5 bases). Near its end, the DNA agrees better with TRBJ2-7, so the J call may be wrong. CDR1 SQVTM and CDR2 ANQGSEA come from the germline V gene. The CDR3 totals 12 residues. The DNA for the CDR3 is TGCAGCGGTGGGAGACGAGATAGCGAGCAGTACTTC. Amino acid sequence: CSGGRRDSEQYF.

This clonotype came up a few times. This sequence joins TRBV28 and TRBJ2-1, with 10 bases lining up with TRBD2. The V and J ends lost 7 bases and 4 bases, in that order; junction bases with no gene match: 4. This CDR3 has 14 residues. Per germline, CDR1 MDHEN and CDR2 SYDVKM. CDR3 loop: CASKLAGSYNEQFF. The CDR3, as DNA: TGTGCCAGCAAACTAGCGGGATCGTACAATGAGCAGTTCTTC. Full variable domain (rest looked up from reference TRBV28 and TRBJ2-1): DVKVTQSSRYLVKRTGEKVFLECVQDMDHENMFWYRQDPGLGLRLIYFSYDVKMKEKGDIPEGYSVSREKKERFSLILESASTNQTSMYLCASKLAGSYNEQFFGPGTRLTVL.

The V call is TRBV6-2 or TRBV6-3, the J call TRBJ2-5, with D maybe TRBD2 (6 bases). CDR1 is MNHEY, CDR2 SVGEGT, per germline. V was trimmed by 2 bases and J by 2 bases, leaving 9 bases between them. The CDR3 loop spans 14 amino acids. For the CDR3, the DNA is TGTGCCAGCAGTTACGCGGGGCGACAAGAGACCCAGTACTTC. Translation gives CASSYAGRQETQYF.

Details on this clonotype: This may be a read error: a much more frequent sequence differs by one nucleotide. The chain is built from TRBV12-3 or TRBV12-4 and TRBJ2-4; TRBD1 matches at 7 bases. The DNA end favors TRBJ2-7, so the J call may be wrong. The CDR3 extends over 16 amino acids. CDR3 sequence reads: CASSQPGTANSDEQYF. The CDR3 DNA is TGTGCCAGCAGTCAGCCCGGGACAGCGAACTCCGACGAGCAGTACTTC.

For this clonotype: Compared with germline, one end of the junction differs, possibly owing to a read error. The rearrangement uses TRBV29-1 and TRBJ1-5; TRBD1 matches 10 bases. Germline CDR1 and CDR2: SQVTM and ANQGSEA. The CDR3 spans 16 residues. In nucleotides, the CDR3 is TGCGGCGTCGTTAGCGGGACAGGGGTGGGTAATCAGCCCCAGCATTTT. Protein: CGVVSGTGVGNQPQHF. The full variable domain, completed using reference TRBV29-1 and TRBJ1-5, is SAVISQKPSRDICQRGTSLTIQCQVDSQVTMMFWYRQQPGQSLTLIATANQGSEATYESGFVIDKFPISRPNLTFSTLTVSNMSPEDSSIYLCGVVSGTGVGNQPQHFGDGTRLSIL.

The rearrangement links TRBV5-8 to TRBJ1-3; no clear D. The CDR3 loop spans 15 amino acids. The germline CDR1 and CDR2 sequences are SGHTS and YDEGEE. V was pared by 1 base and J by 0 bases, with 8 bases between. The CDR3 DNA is TGTGCCAGCAGCTTGACACCGAGCTCTGGAAACACCATATATTTT. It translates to CASSLTPSSGNTIYF.

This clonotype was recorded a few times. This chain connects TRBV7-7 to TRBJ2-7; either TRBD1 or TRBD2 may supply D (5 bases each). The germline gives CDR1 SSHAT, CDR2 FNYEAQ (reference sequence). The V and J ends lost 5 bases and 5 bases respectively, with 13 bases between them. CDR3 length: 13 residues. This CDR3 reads CASSAPRGHEQYF. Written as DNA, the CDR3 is TGTGCCAGCAGCGCCCCGAGGGGACACGAGCAGTACTTC.

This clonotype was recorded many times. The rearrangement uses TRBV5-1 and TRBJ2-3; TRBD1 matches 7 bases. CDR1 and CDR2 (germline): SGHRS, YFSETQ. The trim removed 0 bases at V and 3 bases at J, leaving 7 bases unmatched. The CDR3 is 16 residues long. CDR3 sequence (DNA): TGCGCCAGCAGCTTGGAGGGGACAGTATTAACAGATACGCAGTATTTT. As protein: CASSLEGTVLTDTQYF.

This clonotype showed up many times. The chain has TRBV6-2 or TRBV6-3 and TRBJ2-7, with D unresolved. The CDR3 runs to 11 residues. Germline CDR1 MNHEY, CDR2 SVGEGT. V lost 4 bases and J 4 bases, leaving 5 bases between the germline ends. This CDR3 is CASSLQYEQYF. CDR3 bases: TGTGCCAGCAGTTTACAGTACGAGCAGTACTTC.

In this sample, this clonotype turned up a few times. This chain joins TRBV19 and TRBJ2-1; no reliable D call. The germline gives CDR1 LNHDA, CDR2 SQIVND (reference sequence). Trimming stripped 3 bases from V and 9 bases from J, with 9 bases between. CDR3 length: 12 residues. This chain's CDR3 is CASSMYESEQFF. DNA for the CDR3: TGTGCCAGTAGTATGTACGAGAGTGAGCAGTTCTTC.

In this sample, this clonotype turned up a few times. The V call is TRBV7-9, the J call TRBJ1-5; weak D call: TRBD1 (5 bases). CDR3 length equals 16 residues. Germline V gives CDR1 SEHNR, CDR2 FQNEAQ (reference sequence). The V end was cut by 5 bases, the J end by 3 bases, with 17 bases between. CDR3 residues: CASSRGGDVNNQPQHF. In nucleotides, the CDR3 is TGTGCCAGCAGCCGTGGGGGGGACGTCAACAATCAGCCCCAGCATTTT.

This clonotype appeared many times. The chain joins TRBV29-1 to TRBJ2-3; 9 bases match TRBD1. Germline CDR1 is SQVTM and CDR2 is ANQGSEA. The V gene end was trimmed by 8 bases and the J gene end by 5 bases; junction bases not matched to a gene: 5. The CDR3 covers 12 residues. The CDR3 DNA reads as TGCAGCCAGACAGGGGGTCAAGATACGCAGTATTTT. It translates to CSQTGGQDTQYF.

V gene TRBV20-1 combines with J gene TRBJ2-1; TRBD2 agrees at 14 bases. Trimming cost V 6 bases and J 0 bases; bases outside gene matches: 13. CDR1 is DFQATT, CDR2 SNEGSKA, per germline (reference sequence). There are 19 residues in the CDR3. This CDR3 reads CSAHTGTSGRSSSYNEQFF. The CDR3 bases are TGCAGTGCCCATACCGGGACTAGCGGGAGATCGAGCTCCTACAATGAGCAGTTCTTC.

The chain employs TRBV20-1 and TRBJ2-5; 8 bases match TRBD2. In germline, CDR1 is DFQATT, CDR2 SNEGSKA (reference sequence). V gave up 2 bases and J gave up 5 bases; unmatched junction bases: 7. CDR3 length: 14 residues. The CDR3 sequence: CSARPAGGMETQYF. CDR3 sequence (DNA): TGCAGTGCTAGACCGGCGGGGGGTATGGAGACCCAGTACTTC.

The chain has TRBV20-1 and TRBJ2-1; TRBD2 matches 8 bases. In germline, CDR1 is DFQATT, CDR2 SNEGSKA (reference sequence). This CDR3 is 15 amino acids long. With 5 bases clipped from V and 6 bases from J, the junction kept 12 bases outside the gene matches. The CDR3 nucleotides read TGCAGTGCTCCTCGGGGCGGGGGGCCATTCAATGAGCAGTTCTTC. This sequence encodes CSAPRGGGPFNEQFF.

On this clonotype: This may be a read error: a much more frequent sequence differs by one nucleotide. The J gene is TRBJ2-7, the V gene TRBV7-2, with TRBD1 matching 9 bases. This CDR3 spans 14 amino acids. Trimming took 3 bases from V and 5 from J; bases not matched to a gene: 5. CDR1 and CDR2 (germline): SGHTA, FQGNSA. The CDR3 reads CASSLDRGPHEQYF. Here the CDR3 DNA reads TGTGCCAGCAGCTTGGACAGGGGTCCGCACGAGCAGTACTTC.

The CDR3 loop is CASSLEQGGGKNIQYF. The CDR3 nucleotides read TGTGCCAGCAGCTTAGAACAGGGCGGCGGCAAAAACATTCAGTACTTC. The chain recombines TRBV7-2 with TRBJ2-4, with a tentative D call TRBD1 (6 bases). Trimming cost V 1 base and J 3 bases, with 13 bases left between them. CDR1 and CDR2 from the germline V gene are SGHTA and FQGNSA. The CDR3 is 16 residues long.

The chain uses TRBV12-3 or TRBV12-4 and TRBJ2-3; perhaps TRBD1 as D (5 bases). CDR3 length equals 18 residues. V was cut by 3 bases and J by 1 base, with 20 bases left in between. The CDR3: CASSFPQGRRRGTDTQYF. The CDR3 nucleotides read TGTGCCAGCAGTTTCCCGCAGGGCCGCCGCCGGGGCACAGATACGCAGTATTTT.

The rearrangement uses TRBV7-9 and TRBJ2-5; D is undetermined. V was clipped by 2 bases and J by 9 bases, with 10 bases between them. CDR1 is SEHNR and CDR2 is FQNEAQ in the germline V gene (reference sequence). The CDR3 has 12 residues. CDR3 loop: CASSLRDGAQYF. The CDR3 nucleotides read TGTGCCAGCAGCTTAAGGGATGGGGCCCAGTACTTC.

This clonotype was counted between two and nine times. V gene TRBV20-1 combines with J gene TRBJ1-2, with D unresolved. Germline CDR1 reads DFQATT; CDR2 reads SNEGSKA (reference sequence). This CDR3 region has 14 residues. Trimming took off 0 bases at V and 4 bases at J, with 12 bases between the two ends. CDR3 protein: CSAREDRYFYGYTF. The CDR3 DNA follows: TGCAGTGCTAGAGAAGACCGATACTTCTATGGCTACACCTTC.

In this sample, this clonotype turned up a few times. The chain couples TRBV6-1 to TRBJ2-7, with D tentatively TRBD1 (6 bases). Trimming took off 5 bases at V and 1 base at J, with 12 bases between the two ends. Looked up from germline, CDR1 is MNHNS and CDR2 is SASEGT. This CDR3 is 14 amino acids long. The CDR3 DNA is TGTGCCAGCAGTTCTGAAGGGACATCCTACGAGCAGTACTTC. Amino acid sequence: CASSSEGTSYEQYF.

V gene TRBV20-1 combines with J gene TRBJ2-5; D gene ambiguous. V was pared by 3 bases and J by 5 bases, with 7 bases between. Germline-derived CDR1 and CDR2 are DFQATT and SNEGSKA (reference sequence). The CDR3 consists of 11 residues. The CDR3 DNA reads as TGCAGTGCTAGTGACATTGAGACCCAGTACTTC. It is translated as CSASDIETQYF.

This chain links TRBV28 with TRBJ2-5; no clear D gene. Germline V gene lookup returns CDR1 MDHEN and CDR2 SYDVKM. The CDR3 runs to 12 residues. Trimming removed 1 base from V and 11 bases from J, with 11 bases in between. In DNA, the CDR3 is TGTGCCAGCAGTTTATCCCTTCGCAAGCAGTACTTC. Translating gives CASSLSLRKQYF. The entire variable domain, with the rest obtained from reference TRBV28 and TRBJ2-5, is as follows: DVKVTQSSRYLVKRTGEKVFLECVQDMDHENMFWYRQDPGLGLRLIYFSYDVKMKEKGDIPEGYSVSREKKERFSLILESASTNQTSMYLCASSLSLRKQYFGPGTRLLVL.

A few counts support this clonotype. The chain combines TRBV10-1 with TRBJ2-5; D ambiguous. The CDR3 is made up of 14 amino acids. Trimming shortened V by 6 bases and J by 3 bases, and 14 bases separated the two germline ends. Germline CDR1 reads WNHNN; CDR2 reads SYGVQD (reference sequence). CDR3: CASSGSNGEETQYF. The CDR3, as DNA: TGCGCCAGCAGCGGTTCGAATGGGGAAGAGACCCAGTACTTC.

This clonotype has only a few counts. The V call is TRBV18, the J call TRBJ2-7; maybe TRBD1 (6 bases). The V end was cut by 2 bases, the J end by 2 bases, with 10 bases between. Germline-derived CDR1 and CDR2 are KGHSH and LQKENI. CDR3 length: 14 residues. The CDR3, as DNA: TGTGCCAGCTCACCAACCGGGACACCCTACGAGCAGTACTTC. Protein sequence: CASSPTGTPYEQYF.

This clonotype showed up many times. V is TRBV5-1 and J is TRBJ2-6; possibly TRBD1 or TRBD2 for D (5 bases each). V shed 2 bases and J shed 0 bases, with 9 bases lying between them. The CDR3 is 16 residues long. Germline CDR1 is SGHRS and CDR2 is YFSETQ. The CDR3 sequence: CASSFGTGSGANVLTF. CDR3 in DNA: TGCGCCAGCAGCTTCGGGACGGGCTCTGGGGCCAACGTCCTGACTTTC.

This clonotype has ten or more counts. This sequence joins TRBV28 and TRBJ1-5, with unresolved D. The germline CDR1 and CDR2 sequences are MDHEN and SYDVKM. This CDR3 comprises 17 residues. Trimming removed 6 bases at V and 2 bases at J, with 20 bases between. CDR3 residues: CASSKIGIAWGNQPQHF. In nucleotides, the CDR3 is TGTGCCAGCAGCAAAATCGGAATAGCATGGGGCAATCAGCCCCAGCATTTT. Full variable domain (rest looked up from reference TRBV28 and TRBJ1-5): DVKVTQSSRYLVKRTGEKVFLECVQDMDHENMFWYRQDPGLGLRLIYFSYDVKMKEKGDIPEGYSVSREKKERFSLILESASTNQTSMYLCASSKIGIAWGNQPQHFGDGTRLSIL.

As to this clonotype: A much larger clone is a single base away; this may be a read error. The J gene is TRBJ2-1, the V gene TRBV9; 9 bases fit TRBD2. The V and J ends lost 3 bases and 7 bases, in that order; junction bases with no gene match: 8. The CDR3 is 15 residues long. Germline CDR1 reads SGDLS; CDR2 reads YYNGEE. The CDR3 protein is CASSGVAGGLNEQFF. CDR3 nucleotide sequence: TGTGCCAGCAGCGGAGTCGCGGGGGGGCTTAATGAGCAGTTCTTC.